Listed below are T cell receptor beta chains from one sample, sequenced in a study of blood T cell repertoires in COVID-19. Measured with immunoSEQ multiplex PCR; TCRdb has only the in-frame clones, and not every one. Counted here are roughly 76,000 clones, 80% to 90% occurring once; the ten biggest clones make up 1% to 1.5%. Sequencing was done on a sample of PBMCs or T cells enriched from blood (not recorded which). Receptors originate from a woman aged 45-59 years with acute COVID-19. Each CDR3 is given with its conserved first and last residue. D genes are given only for firm matches. Size is omitted from some rows. Given values are once, few, many or a class for expanded clones.

j_gene,abundance,v_gene,d_gene,CDR3aa,CDR3nt
TRBJ2-5,-,TRBV7-9,TRBD1,CASSRRQGQTQYF,TGTGCCAGCAGCCGAAGACAGGGACAGACCCAGTACTTC
TRBJ1-5,-,TRBV6-5,TRBD1,CASSYGQEGQPQHF,TGTGCCAGCAGTTACGGACAGGAAGGGCAGCCCCAGCATTTT
TRBJ1-3,-,TRBV16,-,CASSLQSGSSSGNTIYF,TGTGCCAGCAGCCTGCAGTCGGGATCCAGCTCTGGAAACACCATATATTTT
TRBJ1-5,-,TRBV6-2/TRBV6-3,-,CASSYSDGGNQPQHF,TGTGCCAGCAGCTATTCCGACGGGGGGAATCAGCCCCAGCATTTT
TRBJ1-2,-,TRBV19,-,CASSPGKGWEYGYTF,TGTGCCAGTAGCCCCGGAAAGGGGTGGGAATATGGCTACACCTTC
TRBJ2-1,-,TRBV12-3/TRBV12-4,-,CASSKGPSGQFF,TGTGCCAGCAGCAAGGGGCCATCTGGGCAGTTCTTC
TRBJ2-7,-,TRBV7-2,-,CASSLVPELREQYF,TGTGCCAGCAGCTTAGTACCTGAGCTGCGGGAGCAGTACTTC
TRBJ1-4,-,TRBV5-1,TRBD1,CASSAGQSNEKLFF,TGCGCCAGCAGCGCGGGACAGAGTAATGAAAAACTGTTTTTT
TRBJ2-2,-,TRBV11-2,-,CASSLGLAHGELFF,TGTGCCAGCAGCTTAGGCCTAGCCCACGGGGAGCTGTTTTTT
TRBJ2-7,-,TRBV29-1,-,CSVGIMGGYEQYF,TGCAGCGTTGGTATTATGGGGGGCTACGAGCAGTACTTC
TRBJ2-5,-,TRBV5-4,-,CASSLAGTQETQYF,TGTGCCAGCAGCTTGGCCGGGACTCAAGAGACCCAGTACTTC
TRBJ2-3,few,TRBV4-3,-,CASSQDRGAADTQYF,TGCGCCAGCAGCCAAGATCGGGGGGCTGCAGATACGCAGTATTTT
TRBJ1-1,-,TRBV19,-,CASTPGPRGGTEAFF,TGTGCCAGTACCCCTGGTCCGCGGGGCGGCACTGAAGCTTTCTTT
TRBJ2-3,few,TRBV16,TRBD2,CASSQLTTGTREDTQYF,TGTGCCAGCAGCCAACTTACAACCGGGACTAGGGAAGATACGCAGTATTTT
TRBJ1-2,-,TRBV6-1,TRBD1,CASSDLQGSNYGYTF,TGTGCCAGCAGTGATTTACAGGGGTCTAACTATGGCTACACCTTC
TRBJ1-1,-,TRBV2,TRBD1,CASSASRTGRTEAFF,TGTGCCAGCAGCGCCTCTAGGACAGGTCGCACTGAAGCTTTCTTT
TRBJ1-1,few,TRBV5-1,TRBD1,CASSFNRGRGTEAFF,TGCGCCAGCAGCTTCAACAGGGGACGTGGGACTGAAGCTTTCTTT
TRBJ1-1,-,TRBV23-1,-,CANRDTEAFF,TGCGCCAATCGGGACACTGAAGCTTTCTTT
TRBJ1-5,-,TRBV10-3,TRBD1,CAINRQGPTQPQHF,TGTGCCATCAATAGACAGGGCCCAACTCAGCCCCAGCATTTT
TRBJ1-2,-,TRBV29-1,-,CSDRVSGYTF,TGCAGCGACAGGGTAAGTGGCTACACCTTC
TRBJ1-5,once,TRBV6-5,-,CASSPGYVNQPQHF,TGTGCCAGCAGCCCAGGGTATGTCAATCAGCCCCAGCATTTT
TRBJ1-2,few,TRBV4-1,-,CASSQDHQGGNYGYTF,TGCGCCAGCAGCCAAGATCATCAGGGTGGGAACTATGGCTACACCTTC
TRBJ1-5,-,TRBV19,TRBD1,CARPGGDQNYQPQHF,TGTGCCAGGCCAGGGGGCGACCAGAATTATCAGCCCCAGCATTTT
TRBJ1-1,-,TRBV19,-,CASSTGGVNTEAFF,TGTGCCAGTAGTACCGGCGGAGTGAACACTGAAGCTTTCTTT
TRBJ2-2,-,TRBV5-6,-,CASSYRVPGELFF,TGTGCCAGCAGCTACAGGGTCCCCGGGGAGCTGTTTTTT
TRBJ1-1,-,TRBV5-4,-,CASSLEGGRNTEAFF,TGTGCCAGCAGCTTGGAAGGTGGGAGAAACACTGAAGCTTTCTTT